These 8 T cell receptor beta chains share one sample of origin, sequenced in a study of Ad26.COV2.S vaccination and SARS-CoV-2 variants. Repertoires were generated with immunoSEQ multiplex PCR, while TCRdb's copy carries only in-frame clones and drops some. This sample has 350,000 to 600,000 clones, with roughly 87% found just once. Treatment in this sample: some 20 received Ad26.COV2.S at low or high dose, single or two shots; about five received placebo; per-sample allocation not given. It was on day 63 after the first vaccine or placebo injection that samples were taken. The material sequenced was peripheral blood, taken in a trial of Ad26.COV2.S vaccine versus placebo. These receptors originate from a person aged 18-65 years who received the Ad26.COV2.S COVID-19 vaccine or a placebo.

The chain recombines TRBV6-5 with TRBJ1-2, with TRBD1 matching 9 bases. V lost 8 bases to trimming and J lost 6 bases; unmatched junction nucleotides: 10. This CDR3 is built from 14 residues. In germline, CDR1 is MNHEY, CDR2 SVGAGI. In DNA, the CDR3 is TGTGCCAGCCCACTTCGGGACAGGGATGATGGCTACACCTTC. Amino acids: CASPLRDRDDGYTF.

The rearrangement links TRBV5-6 to TRBJ2-7; a weak D match, TRBD1 (5 bases). The CDR3 covers 16 residues. Germline V gives CDR1 SGHDT, CDR2 YYEEEE. Trimming left V 4 bases short and J 2 bases short, with 19 bases between. The DNA of the CDR3 is TGTGCCAGCAGCATACCCACAGGCGCCCGTCCCTACGAGCAGTACTTC. Residues: CASSIPTGARPYEQYF.

The chain employs TRBV4-1 and TRBJ2-7; D is perhaps TRBD2 (6 bases). Germline V gene lookup returns CDR1 MGHRA and CDR2 YSYEKL. This CDR3 spans 14 amino acids. V lost 3 bases, J lost 4 bases, and 13 bases lay in between. The CDR3 spells CASSQNQLAYEQYF. In nucleotides, the CDR3 is TGCGCCAGCAGCCAGAACCAACTAGCTTACGAGCAGTACTTC.

The chain carries TRBV6-2 or TRBV6-3 and TRBJ1-2; 8 bases fit TRBD1. V shed 4 bases and J 2 bases; nucleotides not matched to a gene: 9. Germline CDR1 MNHEY, CDR2 SVGEGT. The CDR3 sequence is 16 residues long. The DNA for the CDR3 is TGTGCCAGCAGTTGGGGCGGGACAGGAAAAAACTATGGCTACACCTTC. This gives the protein CASSWGGTGKNYGYTF.

The rearrangement links TRBV10-2 to TRBJ1-3; TRBD1 is a possible D gene (5 bases). This CDR3 has 16 residues. The germline V and J ends were trimmed by 0 bases and 2 bases, with 11 bases remaining between them. Germline CDR1 and CDR2: WSHSY and SAAADI. The CDR3 DNA follows: TGCGCCAGCAGTGAGTCAGGGACTATACCTGGAAACACCATATATTTT. The encoded protein is CASSESGTIPGNTIYF.

The chain recombines TRBV5-3 with TRBJ1-2; TRBD1 might be the D (5 bases). TRBV5-3 belongs to the ORF category, with a function that is uncertain. V dropped 0 bases and J dropped 6 bases, with 12 bases sitting between them. The CDR3 covers 14 residues. The chain's CDR3 is CARSLVGTHHGYTF. DNA of the CDR3: TGTGCCAGAAGCTTGGTCGGGACGCACCATGGCTACACCTTC.

Remarks on this clone: Germline and junction disagree at one end, which may indicate a read error. The gene calls are TRBV7-3 and TRBJ2-5; D might be TRBD1 (6 bases). The V gene's germline CDR1 is SGHTA and CDR2 FQGTGA. This CDR3 contains 15 residues. The CDR3: CASSITGNLQETQYF. The CDR3 DNA is TGTGCCAGCAGCATAACAGGGAATCTTCAAGAGACCCAGTACTTC.

This clone was observed once. The chain uses TRBV7-2 and TRBJ2-1; D possibly corresponds to TRBD1 (6 bases). Looked up from germline, CDR1 is SGHTA and CDR2 is FQGNSA. V lost 5 bases, J lost 0 bases, and 14 bases lay in between. The CDR3 is 16 residues long. CDR3 DNA: TGTGCCAGCAGCCCAAACAGGGTCAGCTCCTACAATGAGCAGTTCTTC. Its translation: CASSPNRVSSYNEQFF.